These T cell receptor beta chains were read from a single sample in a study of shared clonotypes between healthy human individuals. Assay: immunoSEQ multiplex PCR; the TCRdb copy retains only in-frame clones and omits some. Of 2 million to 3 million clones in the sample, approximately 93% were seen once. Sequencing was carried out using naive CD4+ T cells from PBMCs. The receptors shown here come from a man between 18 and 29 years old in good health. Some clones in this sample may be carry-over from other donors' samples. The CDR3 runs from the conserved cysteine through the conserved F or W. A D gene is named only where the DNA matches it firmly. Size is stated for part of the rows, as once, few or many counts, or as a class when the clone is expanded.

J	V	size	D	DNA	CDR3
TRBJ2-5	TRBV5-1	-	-	TGCGCCAGCAAACAGGGAGAGGAAGAGACCCAGTACTTC	CASKQGEEETQYF
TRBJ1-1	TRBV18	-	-	TGTGCCAGCTCGAAGGAATTTGCCACTGAAGCTTTCTTT	CASSKEFATEAFF
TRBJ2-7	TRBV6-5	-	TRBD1	TGTGCCAGCGCGCGACAGGGGAGCTCCTACGAGCAGTACTTC	CASARQGSSYEQYF
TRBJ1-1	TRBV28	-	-	TGTGCCACCAGCGGGGGGGCCTCTATGAACACTGAAGCTTTCTTT	CATSGGASMNTEAFF
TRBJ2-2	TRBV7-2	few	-	TGTGCCAGCAGCTTAGTGTTGGGCTCAACCGGGGAGCTGTTTTTT	CASSLVLGSTGELFF
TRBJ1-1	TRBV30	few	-	TGTGCTCACCTTAGATGGATGAACACTGAAGCTTTCTTT	CAHLRWMNTEAFF
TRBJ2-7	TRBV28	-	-	TGTGCCAGCAGTTGGCAGGGAGTGCAGTACTTC	CASSWQGVQYF
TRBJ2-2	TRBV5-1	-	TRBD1	TGCGCCAGCAGCTTGGTGGGGACAGGGGCTCCCGGGGAGCTGTTTTTT	CASSLVGTGAPGELFF
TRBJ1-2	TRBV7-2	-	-	TGTGCCAGCAGCTTAGTGGGGGGCGCGAACTATGGCTACACCTTC	CASSLVGGANYGYTF
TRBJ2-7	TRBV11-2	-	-	TGTGCCAGCAGCTTAAACTTCCAGGCGTGGCAGTACTTC	CASSLNFQAWQYF
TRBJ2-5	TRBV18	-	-	TGTGCCAGCTCACCACAGGGGAGGCAGAGAGAGACCCAGTACTTC	CASSPQGRQRETQYF
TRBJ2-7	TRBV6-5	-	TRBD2	TGTGCCAGCAGGAAAGCGGGAACAGCCTCCTACGAGCAGTACTTC	CASRKAGTASYEQYF
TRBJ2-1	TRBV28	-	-	TGTGCCAGCAACCCACTCCGGGCCTACAATGAGCAGTTCTTC	CASNPLRAYNEQFF
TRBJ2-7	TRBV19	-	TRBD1	TGTGCCAGTAGTAAACAGGGGACCTACGAGCAGTACTTC	CASSKQGTYEQYF
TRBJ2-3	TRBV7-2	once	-	TGTGCCAGCAGCTTAGTAGGCGGGCCCGGCACAGATACGCAGTATTTT	CASSLVGGPGTDTQYF
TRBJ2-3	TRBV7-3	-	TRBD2	TGTGCCAGCAGCTTTGGACTAGCGGGAGCAGATACGCAGTATTTT	CASSFGLAGADTQYF
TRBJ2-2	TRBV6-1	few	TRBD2	TGTGCCAGCGGACTAGCGGCCTCGAACACCGGGGAGCTGTTTTTT	CASGLAASNTGELFF
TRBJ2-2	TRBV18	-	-	TGTGCCAGCTCACCTCGGACCGGGGAGCTGTTTTTT	CASSPRTGELFF
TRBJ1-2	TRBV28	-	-	TGTGCCAGCAGTTTAAGCAGACCAAACTATGGCTACACCTTC	CASSLSRPNYGYTF
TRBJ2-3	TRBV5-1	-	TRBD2	TGCGCCAGCAGCTTGGTCCCCGCGTATGGGGGGGCAGATACGCAGTATTTT	CASSLVPAYGGADTQYF
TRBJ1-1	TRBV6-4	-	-	TGTGCCAGCAGTGACTCGGGAGCTGAAGCTTTCTTT	CASSDSGAEAFF
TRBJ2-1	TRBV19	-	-	TGTGCCAGTACCTCAGGACCCCCCGGGCATGAGCAGTTCTTC	CASTSGPPGHEQFF
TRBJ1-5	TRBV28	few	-	TGTGCCAGCAGTTTACCGGGGAATCCCAATCAGCCCCAGCATTTT	CASSLPGNPNQPQHF
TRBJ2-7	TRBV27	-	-	TGTGCCAGCAGTTTATCGAAAATAGGGGGGCGCGAGCAGTACTTC	CASSLSKIGGREQYF
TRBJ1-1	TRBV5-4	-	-	TGTGCCAGCACCTTTGGGGCCGCGGGACCCTCGACAGGGAACACTGAAGCTTTCTTT	CASTFGAAGPSTGNTEAFF
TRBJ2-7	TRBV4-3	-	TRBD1	TGCGCCAGCAGCCGGGGGACAGTGATACCCTACGAGCAGTACTTC	CASSRGTVIPYEQYF
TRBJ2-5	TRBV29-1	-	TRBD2	TGCAGCGTTGAAGGACTAGCGGAGAACCAAGAGACCCAGTACTTC	CSVEGLAENQETQYF
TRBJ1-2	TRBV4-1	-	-	TGCGCCAGCAGCCAAATAGGCCTCTATGGCTACACCTTC	CASSQIGLYGYTF
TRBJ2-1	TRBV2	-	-	TGTGCCAGCAGTGTAGCGAGGGTGACGGGTGAGCAGTTCTTC	CASSVARVTGEQFF
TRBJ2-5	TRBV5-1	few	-	TGCGCCAGCAGCTTGGATGGCGGAACGTGGGCCCAGTACTTC	CASSLDGGTWAQYF
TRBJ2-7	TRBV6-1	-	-	TGTGCCAGCAGGGTAGGCGTTAGCTCCTACGAGCAGTACTTC	CASRVGVSSYEQYF
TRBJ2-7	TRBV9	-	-	TGTGCCAGCAGCCCTGGGACCGGAAAGTCGTCCTACGAGCAGTACTTC	CASSPGTGKSSYEQYF
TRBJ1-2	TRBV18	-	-	TGTGCCAGCTCACCCCCGGGCGGGGCTAACTATGGCTACACCTTC	CASSPPGGANYGYTF
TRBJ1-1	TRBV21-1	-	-	TGTGCCAGCAGCACCGGGGGACCAGACACTGAAGCTTTCTTT	CASSTGGPDTEAFF
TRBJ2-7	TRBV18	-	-	TGTGCCAGCTCACCAGCGGGGTTTCGCTACGAGCAGTACTTC	CASSPAGFRYEQYF
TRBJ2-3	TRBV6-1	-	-	TGTGCCAGCAGTGCACAGACTGGGGCTAGCACAGATACGCAGTATTTT	CASSAQTGASTDTQYF
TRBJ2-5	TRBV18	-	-	TGTGCCAGCTCCTGGAGACTCCAAGAGACCCAGTACTTC	CASSWRLQETQYF
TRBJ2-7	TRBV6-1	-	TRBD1	TGTGCCAGCACCCAAGGGACAGGGAGCTACGAGCAGTACTTC	CASTQGTGSYEQYF
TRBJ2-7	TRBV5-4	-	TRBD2	TGTGCCAGCAGCTCAACCTCTAGCGGCTCCTACGAGCAGTACTTC	CASSSTSSGSYEQYF
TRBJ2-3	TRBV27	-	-	TGTGCCAGCAGTTTATCAAGGCGAGATACGCAGTATTTT	CASSLSRRDTQYF
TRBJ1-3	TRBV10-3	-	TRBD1	TGTGCCATCCGGGGGACAGGGGGCGACCGAATCTCTGGAAACACCATATATTTT	CAIRGTGGDRISGNTIYF